One sample yielded the 13 T cell receptor beta chains listed below, sequenced in a study of blood T cell repertoires in COVID-19. Measured with immunoSEQ multiplex PCR; TCRdb has only the in-frame clones, and not every one. The table shows approximately 90,000 clones, with 81% occurring only once. The sample taken for sequencing was peripheral blood. These receptors all come from an older man with active or convalescent COVID-19.

The J gene is TRBJ1-3, the V gene TRBV19; no definite D call. The germline CDR1 and CDR2 sequences are LNHDA and SQIVND (reference sequence). Between the trimmed V and J ends, which lost 5 bases and 3 bases, there was a span of 20 bases. The CDR3 is made up of 17 amino acids. This chain's CDR3 is CASSFSSGRTFGNTIYF. The DNA of the CDR3 is TGTGCCAGTAGTTTTAGTAGCGGAAGGACCTTTGGAAACACCATATATTTT.

The chain recombines TRBV5-6 with TRBJ2-7, with D perhaps TRBD1 (5 bases). Germline-derived CDR1 and CDR2 are SGHDT and YYEEEE. The CDR3 is 15 residues long. V lost 0 bases and J lost 1, with 11 bases in between. The DNA for the CDR3 is TGTGCCAGCAGCTTGGGGCCAGGGCGGTCCTACGAGCAGTACTTC. Encoded protein: CASSLGPGRSYEQYF.

This chain connects TRBV7-9 to TRBJ1-4; 7 bases agree with TRBD1. The length of the CDR3 is 15 residues. Germline V CDR1 and CDR2: SEHNR, FQNEAQ (reference sequence). The V and J ends lost 3 bases and 6 bases, in that order; junction bases with no gene match: 7. The CDR3 nucleotides are TGTGCCAGCAGCTTGACCGGGACAGTGGATGAAAAACTGTTTTTT. Its protein is CASSLTGTVDEKLFF. The full variable domain, with the rest looked up from reference TRBV7-9 and TRBJ1-4, is DTGVSQNPRHKITKRGQNVTFRCDPISEHNRLYWYRQTLGQGPEFLTYFQNEAQLEKSRLLSDRFSAERPKGSFSTLEIQRTEQGDSAMYLCASSLTGTVDEKLFFGSGTQLSVL.

This chain links TRBV5-1 with TRBJ2-3; no clear D gene. In germline, CDR1 is SGHRS, CDR2 YFSETQ. V was cut by 0 bases and J by 0 bases, with 2 bases left in between. The CDR3 covers 13 residues. CDR3 nucleotide sequence: TGCGCCAGCAGCTTGGCTAGCACAGATACGCAGTATTTT. As protein: CASSLASTDTQYF.

This clone was picked up a small number of times. The chain joins TRBV27 to TRBJ1-6, with TRBD1 identical over 9 bases. V was clipped by 10 bases and J by 9 bases; unmatched bases: 10. CDR3 length: 14 amino acids. The germline gives CDR1 MNHEY, CDR2 SMNVEV (reference sequence). CDR3 protein: CATRTGDFISPLHF. The CDR3 DNA is TGTGCCACCAGGACAGGGGATTTTATTTCACCCCTCCACTTT.

V gene TRBV2 combines with J gene TRBJ1-5, with a possible D match to TRBD1 (6 bases). CDR3 size: 12 residues. The V and J ends lost 8 bases and 5 bases respectively, with 10 bases between them. Per the germline V gene, CDR1 is SNHLY and CDR2 is FYNNEI. CDR3 DNA: TGTGCCAGCGGGGACACTTATCAGCCCCAGCATTTT. Translating it yields CASGDTYQPQHF.

This clone has only one observation. This chain joins TRBV19 and TRBJ2-1; 7 bases are a match to TRBD1. This CDR3 spans 13 amino acids. Trimming removed 4 bases from V and 5 bases from J; junction bases left unmatched: 2. CDR1 and CDR2 from the germline V gene are LNHDA and SQIVND (reference sequence). Here the CDR3 DNA reads TGTGCCAGTAGTAAAGACAGGGACAATGAGCAGTTCTTC. Translation: CASSKDRDNEQFF.

The chain uses TRBV5-6 and TRBJ1-3; no firm D call. Germline V gene sequence: CDR1 SGHDT, CDR2 YYEEEE. This CDR3 is built from 12 residues. V was trimmed by 4 bases and J by 5 bases, leaving 7 bases between them. As DNA, the CDR3 is TGTGCCAGCAGCAAAGACAGAAACACCATATATTTT. It translates to CASSKDRNTIYF.

The chain has TRBV6-2 or TRBV6-3 and TRBJ1-5, with TRBD1 identical over 11 bases. The CDR3 length is 16 residues. V shed 5 bases and J 6 bases; nucleotides not matched to a gene: 9. Germline V lookup: CDR1 MNHEY, CDR2 SVGEGT. The CDR3 reads CASSISLGTGGQPQHF. The DNA for the CDR3 is TGTGCCAGCAGTATTTCCCTAGGGACAGGGGGTCAGCCCCAGCATTTT.

The chain combines TRBV5-1 with TRBJ2-5; the D gene is possibly TRBD1 (5 bases). V lost 2 bases, J lost 4 bases, and 21 bases lay in between. The CDR3 is 17 residues long. Germline assignment: CDR1 SGHRS and CDR2 YFSETQ. CDR3 in DNA: TGCGCCAGCAGCTTTTTAGGTGGGGCGCCCAATCGAGAGACCCAGTACTTC. Translation: CASSFLGGAPNRETQYF.

The chain is built from TRBV29-1 and TRBJ2-5; D is unclear. Trimming took 7 bases from V and 4 from J, leaving 10 bases between them. Per germline, CDR1 SQVTM and CDR2 ANQGSEA. The CDR3 is 11 amino acids. CDR3 nucleotides: TGCAGCGCACAAGGCGGAGAGACCCAGTACTTC. Its translation: CSAQGGETQYF.

This chain links TRBV7-8 with TRBJ1-2; D gene unclear. This CDR3 is built from 14 residues. Trimming shortened V by 4 bases and J by 0 bases, and 9 bases separated the two germline ends. Germline loops: CDR1 SGHVS, CDR2 FQNEAQ. The CDR3 sequence is CASSSRETNYGYTF. The CDR3 DNA reads as TGTGCCAGCAGCTCCCGCGAGACTAACTATGGCTACACCTTC.

This sequence joins TRBV16 and TRBJ1-6, with D unresolved. Germline CDR1 is KGHSY and CDR2 is FQNENV. Trimming took 4 bases from V and 8 from J, leaving 15 bases between them. The CDR3 is 15 residues long. CDR3 amino acids: CASSRTEGEDSPLHF. In nucleotides, the CDR3 is TGTGCCAGCAGCCGTACAGAGGGCGAGGATTCACCCCTCCACTTT.